This TCR beta chain stems from a study of blood T cells in healthy people across ages. Study-wide findings and caveats: TCR beta diversity tracked closely with naive T cell percentage.

PBMCs numbering at least 7 million were isolated per sample. Using a J-beta primer mix together with a sample-barcoded 5' primer, a second PCR was run for about 6 to 11 cycles. A template-switch adaptor with 12 random nucleotides tagged each cDNA molecule. Each CDR3 protein is one row after TCRdb ran MiXCR on the 5' RACE reads. The sample lists hundreds of thousands of distinct CDR3 sequences; 46% were seen once. The CDR3 length is 17 residues. V shed 4 bases, J shed 3 bases, and the junction held 10 bases outside the gene matches. CDR1 and CDR2 (germline): LGHNT, FRNRAP. Turning to this clonotype: Its antigen is still unknown.

The rearrangement joins TRBV12-5 to TRBJ2-7; TRBD1 aligns across 12 bases. This clonotype was obtained from a man of 80 years or more in good health. The source material was blood. The DNA of the CDR3 is TGTGCTAGTGGTTCCGGGACAGGGGGCGTATATGGCTACGAGCAGTACTTC. Translating it yields CASGSGTGGVYGYEQYF.